This TCR beta chain was recorded in a study of CD4 T cells in relation to SARS-CoV-2 and coronaviruses (dated by TCRdb to about 2021). Describing the broader study: In the ViraFEST assay, PBMCs were grown with antigen for approximately 9 days, and TCR beta CDR3s were then sequenced to identify antigen-specific clonal expansions. An HIV-1 Nef peptide pool or a no-peptide culture served as the negative reference condition. HLA restriction was mapped for shared crossreactive spike epitopes using patient-derived lymphoblastoid cell lines. At the level of individual TCR clonotypes, the study measured memory CD4+ T cell crossreactivity between SARS-CoV-2 spike protein and common cold coronavirus spike proteins. The Adaptive Biotechnologies TCR-sequencing kit was used to sequence samples from a few pre-COVID donors and the naive versus memory experiments, while other data came from Illumina-based sequencing. A different TCR-beta assay, based on Illumina, was used to sequence expansion assays from other donors in the study. Beyond this particular receptor, the publication reports: Crossreactivity analysis was centred on spike protein, so crossreactivity against other viral proteins was not assessed. The study was constrained by small numbers of patients and of tested TCRs. In around two thirds of donors, memory CD4+ clonotypes turned up that crossrecognized SARS-CoV-2 and at least one common cold coronavirus spike. No donor contributed both pre-pandemic and post-infection samples, which limited tracing the source of pre-existing responses. Significantly weaker SARS-CoV-2-driven expansion was shown by crossreactive clones than by monoreactive clones, consistent with antigenic imprinting.

CD4+ T cells from unexposed donors were collected before the COVID-19 pandemic (2011-2018). After more than 9 days of culture, CD4+ T cells were isolated with the EasySep CD4+ T cell isolation kit. As far as cell numbers permitted, CD4+ T cells from unexposed donors were tested for reactivity against SARS-CoV-2 S and N as well as four spike pools from common cold coronaviruses. Each well held some 1.9 million PBMCs cultured in IMDM containing approximately 5% human AB serum and 10 IU/ml IL-2. Half of the culture medium was replaced with fresh IL-2-containing medium on days 3 and 7. Each peptide culture condition was generally run in triplicate replicate wells. Leukapheresis product for the unexposed donors was bought commercially. PBMCs were isolated from leukapheresis product or whole blood by Ficoll-Paque PLUS gradient centrifugation. PBMCs were either cryopreserved at -140 degrees C or used fresh in the expansion assay. The QIAamp Micro DNA Kit was used to extract genomic DNA from the CD4+ T cells.

Regarding this clone: Its binding antigen is unknown. Per-nucleotide qualities are absent, and no much larger clonotype sits a single base away.

Library preparation employed the immunoSEQ multiplex PCR assay. In the original analysis: During preprocessing, nonproductive sequences were removed, along with CDR3s that did not begin with C, did not end with F or W, or were shorter than 7 amino acids. Antigen-specific clonotypes were called with the MANAFEST web app, based on expansion relative to reference and other culture wells. A clone was considered positive if significant expansion relative to the reference culture was observed in 2 of 3 replicate wells at an FDR below 0.05. To be called positive, a clone also had to show significant expansion compared with every other tandem well and an odds ratio greater than 5. CDR3 homology was measured as pairwise Levenshtein distance, computed with the stringdist R package after trimming three terminal residues from each end. TCRdb re-hosts the immuneACCESS table, in-frame sequences only. Its copies lack some clones; in the studies checked, an unresolved V gene accounts for under half of them, and the cause for the rest is not known. That table gives V, J and clone size, and the DNA gave D and trimming. A total of about 29,000 clones appear in this sample, roughly 78% of them only once. The ten largest clones represent approximately 22% of the sample.

This TCR came from a human donor in good health. The sample consisted of CD4+ T cells from PBMCs, cultured in vitro.

The nucleotide sequence reads TGTGCCAGCAGTTACACTAGCGGGGGCACAGATACGCAGTATTTT. It translates to CASSYTSGGTDTQYF. The sequence joins TRBV6-5 to TRBJ2-3; TRBD2 aligns with 10 central bases. Germline trimming amounts to 2 bases on V and 1 base on J, with 0 as the count of junction bases outside the gene matches. The CDR3 measures 15 amino acids from cysteine to phenylalanine. The only DNA kept is the CDR3, 45 bases in frame from the first base. The germline V gene sets CDR1 to MNHEY and CDR2 to SVGAGI.